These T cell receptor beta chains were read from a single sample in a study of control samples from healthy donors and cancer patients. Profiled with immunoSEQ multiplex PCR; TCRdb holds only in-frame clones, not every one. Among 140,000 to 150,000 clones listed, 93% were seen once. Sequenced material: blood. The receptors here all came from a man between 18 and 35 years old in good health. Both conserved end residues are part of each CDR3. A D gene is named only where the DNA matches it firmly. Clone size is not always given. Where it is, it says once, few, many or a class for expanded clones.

CDR3 protein: CSIGPGTGYGYTF; CDR3 DNA: TGCAGCATTGGCCCCGGGACAGGGTATGGCTACACCTTC; clone size: few; J gene: TRBJ1-2; D gene: TRBD1; V gene: TRBV29-1
CDR3 protein: CASSPGQGAPEAFF; CDR3 DNA: TGCGCCAGCAGCCCTGGACAGGGGGCCCCTGAAGCTTTCTTT; clone size: once; J gene: TRBJ1-1; D gene: TRBD1; V gene: TRBV5-1
CDR3 protein: CASSPWDRTLNTEAFF; CDR3 DNA: TGTGCCAGCAGCCCTTGGGACAGGACCTTGAACACTGAAGCTTTCTTT; clone size: -; J gene: TRBJ1-1; D gene: TRBD1; V gene: TRBV3-1/TRBV3-2
CDR3 protein: CASSPGTDYFPYEQYF; CDR3 DNA: TGTGCCAGCAGCCCCGGGACAGACTACTTCCCCTACGAGCAGTACTTC; clone size: -; J gene: TRBJ2-7; D gene: TRBD1; V gene: TRBV7-9
CDR3 protein: CASSPFRLAGGGHNEQFF; CDR3 DNA: TGTGCCAGCAGCCCCTTTCGGCTAGCGGGGGGGGGACACAATGAGCAGTTCTTC; clone size: -; J gene: TRBJ2-1; D gene: TRBD2; V gene: TRBV7-2
CDR3 protein: CASKGWRGVNTEAFF; CDR3 DNA: TGTGCCAGCAAGGGGTGGAGGGGGGTGAACACTGAAGCTTTCTTT; clone size: -; J gene: TRBJ1-1; D gene: -; V gene: TRBV2
CDR3 protein: CASSSRDKAYEQYF; CDR3 DNA: TGTGCCAGCAGTTCCAGGGACAAAGCCTACGAGCAGTACTTC; clone size: -; J gene: TRBJ2-7; D gene: -; V gene: TRBV6-6
CDR3 protein: CASSRQELYGYTF; CDR3 DNA: TGTGCCAGCAGCCGCCAGGAACTTTATGGCTACACCTTC; clone size: -; J gene: TRBJ1-2; D gene: -; V gene: TRBV2
CDR3 protein: CASSETSPSTNEKLFF; CDR3 DNA: TGTGCCAGCAGCGAGACATCTCCTTCAACTAATGAAAAACTGTTTTTT; clone size: -; J gene: TRBJ1-4; D gene: -; V gene: TRBV7-6
CDR3 protein: CASMGDRATDTQYF; CDR3 DNA: TGTGCCAGTATGGGGGACAGGGCCACAGATACGCAGTATTTT; clone size: -; J gene: TRBJ2-3; D gene: TRBD1; V gene: TRBV19
CDR3 protein: CASSSWTGRVDEQFF; CDR3 DNA: TGTGCCAGCAGCTCTTGGACAGGGAGGGTCGATGAGCAGTTCTTC; clone size: few; J gene: TRBJ2-1; D gene: -; V gene: TRBV28
CDR3 protein: CASGRPDRAEAFF; CDR3 DNA: TGCGCCAGCGGCCGACCGGATCGGGCTGAAGCTTTCTTT; clone size: -; J gene: TRBJ1-1; D gene: -; V gene: TRBV5-1
CDR3 protein: CAISGTDSSSYEQYF; CDR3 DNA: TGTGCCATCAGTGGCACCGACAGCAGCTCCTACGAGCAGTACTTC; clone size: once; J gene: TRBJ2-7; D gene: -; V gene: TRBV10-3
CDR3 protein: CASSLAGPGIF; CDR3 DNA: TGTGCCAGCAGCTTAGCGGGACCAGGAATCTTC; clone size: -; J gene: TRBJ2-1; D gene: -; V gene: TRBV7-9
CDR3 protein: CASSQGQGSSYEQYF; CDR3 DNA: TGTGCCAGCAGCCAAGGGCAGGGAAGCTCCTACGAGCAGTACTTC; clone size: once; J gene: TRBJ2-7; D gene: -; V gene: TRBV11-3
CDR3 protein: CASQGWNTEAFF; CDR3 DNA: TGCGCCAGTCAGGGGTGGAACACTGAAGCTTTCTTT; clone size: -; J gene: TRBJ1-1; D gene: -; V gene: TRBV10-2
CDR3 protein: CSAPGVSSYNEQFF; CDR3 DNA: TGCAGCGCTCCCGGCGTTAGCTCCTACAATGAGCAGTTCTTC; clone size: few; J gene: TRBJ2-1; D gene: -; V gene: TRBV29-1
CDR3 protein: CASSLLGLAGGGADTQYF; CDR3 DNA: TGCGCCAGCAGCTTGCTCGGACTAGCGGGAGGAGGGGCAGATACGCAGTATTTT; clone size: -; J gene: TRBJ2-3; D gene: TRBD2; V gene: TRBV5-1
CDR3 protein: CASSLVGARASTDTQYF; CDR3 DNA: TGTGCCAGCAGCTTGGTGGGTGCTAGAGCTAGCACAGATACGCAGTATTTT; clone size: -; J gene: TRBJ2-3; D gene: -; V gene: TRBV5-6
CDR3 protein: CASSPPIHQALGGDTQYF; CDR3 DNA: TGTGCCAGTAGTCCACCAATACACCAGGCACTCGGAGGAGATACGCAGTATTTT; clone size: -; J gene: TRBJ2-3; D gene: -; V gene: TRBV19
CDR3 protein: CASSPLIRGQGADTQYF; CDR3 DNA: TGTGCCAGCAGCCCACTAATTCGGGGACAGGGGGCAGATACGCAGTATTTT; clone size: -; J gene: TRBJ2-3; D gene: TRBD1; V gene: TRBV9
CDR3 protein: CASREGRNTEAFF; CDR3 DNA: TGCGCCAGCAGGGAGGGGAGGAACACTGAAGCTTTCTTT; clone size: -; J gene: TRBJ1-1; D gene: -; V gene: TRBV5-1
CDR3 protein: CASSSEGPETQYF; CDR3 DNA: TGTGCCAGCAGCTCTGAGGGTCCGGAGACCCAGTACTTC; clone size: once; J gene: TRBJ2-5; D gene: -; V gene: TRBV7-2
CDR3 protein: CATSSAGNTIYF; CDR3 DNA: TGTGCCACCTCCTCAGCTGGAAACACCATATATTTT; clone size: -; J gene: TRBJ1-3; D gene: -; V gene: TRBV28
CDR3 protein: CASSYSGQTYEQYF; CDR3 DNA: TGTGCCAGCAGTTACTCGGGACAGACCTACGAGCAGTACTTC; clone size: -; J gene: TRBJ2-7; D gene: TRBD1; V gene: TRBV6-5
CDR3 protein: CATESNEQYF; CDR3 DNA: TGTGCCACTGAAAGTAACGAGCAGTACTTC; clone size: -; J gene: TRBJ2-7; D gene: -; V gene: TRBV6-6
CDR3 protein: CASSPQGFGYEQYF; CDR3 DNA: TGTGCCAGCAGTCCTCAGGGATTTGGCTACGAGCAGTACTTC; clone size: -; J gene: TRBJ2-7; D gene: -; V gene: TRBV27
CDR3 protein: CASSHRLGGTQYF; CDR3 DNA: TGCGCCAGCAGCCACCGACTAGGAGGGACCCAGTACTTC; clone size: -; J gene: TRBJ2-5; D gene: -; V gene: TRBV4-1
CDR3 protein: CASSQTKRGNTIYF; CDR3 DNA: TGTGCCAGCAGCCAAACTAAAAGGGGAAACACCATATATTTT; clone size: -; J gene: TRBJ1-3; D gene: -; V gene: TRBV14
CDR3 protein: CSVLRGDGYTF; CDR3 DNA: TGCAGCGTTTTGAGGGGTGATGGCTACACCTTC; clone size: -; J gene: TRBJ1-2; D gene: -; V gene: TRBV29-1
CDR3 protein: CASSALGGPEQYF; CDR3 DNA: TGTGCCAGCAGTGCCCTGGGGGGTCCCGAGCAGTACTTC; clone size: -; J gene: TRBJ2-7; D gene: -; V gene: TRBV2
CDR3 protein: CASSLAHPGLQAFF; CDR3 DNA: TGCGCCAGCAGCTTGGCCCACCCGGGGCTTCAAGCTTTCTTT; clone size: -; J gene: TRBJ1-1; D gene: -; V gene: TRBV5-1
CDR3 protein: CASSLPGDNYEQYF; CDR3 DNA: TGTGCCAGCAGTTTACCAGGGGATAACTACGAGCAGTACTTC; clone size: -; J gene: TRBJ2-7; D gene: -; V gene: TRBV28
CDR3 protein: CASSLPGQTWGSSYNEQFF; CDR3 DNA: TGTGCCAGCAGTCTCCCGGGACAGACATGGGGGAGCTCCTACAATGAGCAGTTCTTC; clone size: once; J gene: TRBJ2-1; D gene: TRBD1; V gene: TRBV27
CDR3 protein: CASSLVGLASSYEQYF; CDR3 DNA: TGTGCCAGCAGCTTAGTGGGCCTAGCGAGTTCCTACGAGCAGTACTTC; clone size: once; J gene: TRBJ2-7; D gene: -; V gene: TRBV13
CDR3 protein: CASSLGGIHEQFF; CDR3 DNA: TGTGCCAGCAGTTTAGGGGGGATCCATGAGCAGTTCTTC; clone size: -; J gene: TRBJ2-1; D gene: -; V gene: TRBV12-3/TRBV12-4
CDR3 protein: CASSFRDRGRRGNIQYF; CDR3 DNA: TGTGCCAGCAGTTTCCGAGACAGGGGGCGCAGAGGCAACATTCAGTACTTC; clone size: -; J gene: TRBJ2-4; D gene: TRBD1; V gene: TRBV28
CDR3 protein: CASSTLSGGNGYTF; CDR3 DNA: TGTGCCAGCAGTACCCTTTCCGGGGGGAATGGCTACACCTTC; clone size: -; J gene: TRBJ1-2; D gene: -; V gene: TRBV5-6
CDR3 protein: CASSLQVGAEKLFF; CDR3 DNA: TGCGCCAGCAGCCTACAAGTGGGGGCCGAAAAACTGTTTTTT; clone size: -; J gene: TRBJ1-4; D gene: -; V gene: TRBV4-1
CDR3 protein: CASSQDRVHASNQPQHF; CDR3 DNA: TGCGCCAGCAGCCAAGATCGGGTCCATGCTAGCAATCAGCCCCAGCATTTT; clone size: -; J gene: TRBJ1-5; D gene: -; V gene: TRBV4-3
CDR3 protein: CAWSAGVKSEQYF; CDR3 DNA: TGTGCCTGGAGTGCTGGGGTGAAGTCCGAGCAGTACTTC; clone size: -; J gene: TRBJ2-7; D gene: -; V gene: TRBV30
CDR3 protein: CASRSYRAGANVLTF; CDR3 DNA: TGTGCCAGCAGATCCTACCGGGCTGGGGCCAACGTCCTGACTTTC; clone size: -; J gene: TRBJ2-6; D gene: -; V gene: TRBV6-5
CDR3 protein: CASSPTGSWVTQYF; CDR3 DNA: TGTGCCAGTAGTCCTACAGGGAGTTGGGTGACCCAGTACTTC; clone size: -; J gene: TRBJ2-5; D gene: -; V gene: TRBV19
CDR3 protein: CASCQLRGQPQHF; CDR3 DNA: TGTGCCAGCTGCCAACTAAGGGGACAGCCCCAGCATTTT; clone size: -; J gene: TRBJ1-5; D gene: -; V gene: TRBV6-5
CDR3 protein: CASSANRGQDTEAFF; CDR3 DNA: TGTGCCAGCAGTGCGAACAGGGGGCAAGACACTGAAGCTTTCTTT; clone size: -; J gene: TRBJ1-1; D gene: TRBD1; V gene: TRBV11-2
CDR3 protein: CASSEAGSGEQYF; CDR3 DNA: TGTGCCAGCAGCGAGGCAGGGAGTGGCGAGCAGTACTTC; clone size: -; J gene: TRBJ2-7; D gene: -; V gene: TRBV9
CDR3 protein: CASSHGTGSYEQYF; CDR3 DNA: TGTGCCAGCAGCCACGGGACAGGCTCCTACGAGCAGTACTTC; clone size: few; J gene: TRBJ2-7; D gene: TRBD1; V gene: TRBV3-1/TRBV3-2
CDR3 protein: CASGDSLNTEAFF; CDR3 DNA: TGCGCCAGCGGGGACAGTTTGAACACTGAAGCTTTCTTT; clone size: -; J gene: TRBJ1-1; D gene: TRBD1; V gene: TRBV5-1
CDR3 protein: CASSSTLAGVHNEQFF; CDR3 DNA: TGTGCCAGCAGCTCGACACTAGCGGGAGTCCACAATGAGCAGTTCTTC; clone size: -; J gene: TRBJ2-1; D gene: TRBD2; V gene: TRBV13
CDR3 protein: CASSFGTGGSKPQHF; CDR3 DNA: TGTGCCAGCAGCTTCGGGACAGGGGGCTCAAAGCCCCAGCATTTT; clone size: -; J gene: TRBJ1-5; D gene: TRBD1; V gene: TRBV5-8
CDR3 protein: CASRPDRYQETQYF; CDR3 DNA: TGTGCCAGTAGGCCCGACAGGTACCAAGAGACCCAGTACTTC; clone size: -; J gene: TRBJ2-5; D gene: -; V gene: TRBV19
CDR3 protein: CASSYEGGRSQPQHF; CDR3 DNA: TGTGCCAGCAGTTATGAAGGGGGAAGGAGTCAGCCCCAGCATTTT; clone size: -; J gene: TRBJ1-5; D gene: -; V gene: TRBV6-6
CDR3 protein: CASSVDDSSYEQYF; CDR3 DNA: TGTGCCAGCAGCGTAGACGATAGCTCCTACGAGCAGTACTTC; clone size: -; J gene: TRBJ2-7; D gene: -; V gene: TRBV9
CDR3 protein: CASPGRGNGEQYF; CDR3 DNA: TGTGCCAGCCCCGGTAGGGGGAACGGCGAGCAGTACTTC; clone size: -; J gene: TRBJ2-7; D gene: -; V gene: TRBV28